Each of the 20 T cell receptor beta chains below was sequenced from the same sample in a study of PD-1 blockade in classical Hodgkin lymphoma. Measured with immunoSEQ multiplex PCR; TCRdb has only the in-frame clones, and not every one. The data contain under 130,000 clones, roughly 90% of them singletons. Time point given: cycle 4 day 1 (C4D1), after about 6 weeks of nivolumab. No patient escaped relapse after autologous stem cell transplantation, and brentuximab vedotin exposure varied. The sample was peripheral blood mononuclear cells (PBMCs), taken before the fourth cycle of nivolumab. These receptor sequences come from a human donor with classical Hodgkin lymphoma.

The chain combines TRBV30 with TRBJ1-1; D unclear. Germline V lookup: CDR1 GTSNPN, CDR2 SVGIG (reference sequence). There are 11 residues in the CDR3. The V end was cut by 2 bases, the J end by 10 bases, with 11 bases between. The CDR3 coding sequence is TGTGCCTGGAGTTTAGGGAATGCAGCTTTCTTT. Its protein is CAWSLGNAAFF.

This clone was recorded only once. The rearrangement uses TRBV18 and TRBJ2-7, with D hard to call. The CDR3 contains 14 residues. Trimming pared 4 bases from V and 5 bases from J, leaving 15 bases between. Germline V lookup: CDR1 KGHSH, CDR2 LQKENI. The CDR3 DNA sequence: TGTGCCAGCTCACAAGTGCTCGCGAGGCACGAGCAGTACTTC. The encoded protein is CASSQVLARHEQYF.

The rearrangement joins TRBV15 to TRBJ2-6; no clear D. The CDR3 sequence is 15 residues long. V was trimmed by 2 bases and J by 1 base, leaving 6 bases between them. Germline V lookup: CDR1 LNHNV, CDR2 YYDKDF (reference sequence). The CDR3 loop reads CATSRQVSGANVLTF. Written as DNA, the CDR3 is TGTGCCACCAGCAGACAGGTTTCTGGGGCCAACGTCCTGACTTTC.

The chain employs TRBV5-1 and TRBJ1-3, with 7 bases identical to TRBD1. The CDR3 loop spans 15 amino acids. With V trimmed by 3 bases and J by 4 bases, 7 bases remained unmatched. Germline CDR1 and CDR2: SGHRS and YFSETQ. The CDR3, as DNA: TGCGCCAGCAGCTCCACAGGGGATTCGGGAAACACCATATATTTT. This codes for CASSSTGDSGNTIYF.

This chain connects TRBV6-1 to TRBJ1-5; D perhaps matches TRBD1 (5 bases). This CDR3 spans 13 amino acids. Germline V gene data show CDR1 as MNHNS and CDR2 as SASEGT. The V gene lost 6 bases and the J gene lost 3 bases, with 9 bases spanning the gap. The CDR3 DNA sequence: TGTGCCAGCAGAACGACAGACAATCAGCCCCAGCATTTT. Protein: CASRTTDNQPQHF.

This chain connects TRBV5-4 to TRBJ1-4; 10 nucleotides align to TRBD1. There are 13 residues in the CDR3. V was pared by 5 bases and J by 5 bases, with 0 bases of the junction left unmatched. Germline CDR1 and CDR2: SGHNT and YYREEE (reference sequence). CDR3 DNA: TGTGCCAGCAGGGACAGGGGGAATGAAAAACTGTTTTTT. Translating it yields CASRDRGNEKLFF.

The chain recombines TRBV5-6 with TRBJ1-1; D uncertain. CDR3 size: 14 residues. Trimming removed 4 bases at V and 0 bases at J, with 10 bases between. Germline lookup yields CDR1 SGHDT and CDR2 YYEEEE. The CDR3 bases are TGTGCCAGCAGCCCGGGGAGATTGAACACTGAAGCTTTCTTT. The encoded protein is CASSPGRLNTEAFF. Full variable domain (outside the CDR3, taken from reference TRBV5-6 and TRBJ1-1): DAGVTQSPTHLIKTRGQQVTLRCSPKSGHDTVSWYQQALGQGPQFIFQYYEEEERQRGNFPDRFSGHQFPNYSSELNVNALLLGDSALYLCASSPGRLNTEAFFGQGTRLTVV.

The chain combines TRBV27 with TRBJ2-4; either TRBD1 or TRBD2 may supply D (5 bases each). Trimming left V 5 bases short and J 8 bases short, with 19 bases between. The CDR3 loop spans 15 amino acids. Germline CDR1 is MNHEY and CDR2 is SMNVEV (reference sequence). The CDR3 protein is CASSPGVGMGDIQYF. DNA for the CDR3: TGTGCCAGCAGTCCCGGAGTCGGGATGGGGGACATTCAGTACTTC.

This clone was seen only once. This sequence joins TRBV2 and TRBJ2-5; weak D call: TRBD2 (5 bases). Per the germline V gene, CDR1 is SNHLY and CDR2 is FYNNEI. V lost 1 base and J 4 bases, leaving 13 bases between the germline ends. This CDR3 has 15 residues. CDR3 residues: CASSEGGLEVETQYF. CDR3 nucleotides: TGTGCCAGCAGTGAAGGGGGTTTGGAGGTAGAGACCCAGTACTTC.

The chain has TRBV27 and TRBJ1-1, with TRBD1 as a possible D gene (6 bases). CDR1 and CDR2 (germline): MNHEY, SMNVEV (reference sequence). V was cut by 3 bases and J by 5 bases, with 13 bases left in between. This CDR3 region has 14 residues. The CDR3 spells CASSFLGGSTEAFF. The CDR3 DNA reads TGTGCCAGCAGTTTTTTAGGGGGGAGTACTGAAGCTTTCTTT.

The gene calls are TRBV2 and TRBJ2-5; TRBD1 agrees at 7 bases. This CDR3 contains 13 residues. CDR1 is SNHLY, CDR2 FYNNEI, per germline. With 2 bases clipped from V and 6 bases from J, the junction kept 3 bases outside the gene matches. CDR3 sequence reads: CASSERQGQTQYF. DNA for the CDR3: TGTGCCAGCAGTGAAAGACAGGGCCAGACCCAGTACTTC.

V usage is TRBV29-1 and J usage is TRBJ2-3, with a weak D call TRBD1 (5 bases). This CDR3 region has 14 residues. V was clipped by 7 bases and J by 2 bases, with 16 bases between them. Per the germline V gene, CDR1 is SQVTM and CDR2 is ANQGSEA. CDR3 in amino acids: CSARQLASTDTQYF. CDR3 nucleotides: TGCAGCGCCCGACAGTTAGCTTCCACAGATACGCAGTATTTT.

The gene calls are TRBV5-1 and TRBJ2-2; D is uncertain. From germline, CDR1 is SGHRS and CDR2 YFSETQ. Trimming shortened V by 1 base and J by 0 bases, and 7 bases separated the two germline ends. This CDR3 has 15 amino acids. The CDR3 protein is CASSLYSSNTGELFF. The DNA for the CDR3 is TGCGCCAGCAGCTTGTATTCTTCGAACACCGGGGAGCTGTTTTTT.

The V and J genes are TRBV11-3 and TRBJ2-5; 7 nucleotides agree with TRBD2. Germline V gene data show CDR1 as SGHNT and CDR2 as YENEEA. V lost 5 bases, J lost 0 bases, and 3 bases stayed unmatched. The CDR3 has 14 amino acids. The CDR3 DNA is TGTGCCAGCAGCCTAGGGACTAACCAAGAGACCCAGTACTTC. As protein: CASSLGTNQETQYF.

The chain links TRBV27 to TRBJ1-5, with D possibly being TRBD1 (5 bases). Germline loops: CDR1 MNHEY, CDR2 SMNVEV (reference sequence). V was clipped by 1 base and J by 2 bases, with 9 bases between them. CDR3 size: 15 residues. CDR3 sequence: CASSLWGGGNQPQHF. Written as DNA, the CDR3 is TGTGCCAGCAGTTTATGGGGGGGAGGCAATCAGCCCCAGCATTTT.

The chain carries TRBV5-1 and TRBJ1-4; a possible D gene is TRBD1 (5 bases). CDR3 length: 17 amino acids. Germline V lookup: CDR1 SGHRS, CDR2 YFSETQ. Trimming took 0 bases from V and 3 from J, leaving 15 bases between them. CDR3: CASSLAAVGAANEKLFF. The CDR3 DNA reads as TGCGCCAGCAGCTTGGCCGCTGTAGGGGCTGCTAATGAAAAACTGTTTTTT.

The chain has TRBV6-5 and TRBJ1-1; 7 bases are shared with TRBD1. The V and J ends lost 9 bases and 0 bases, in that order; junction bases with no gene match: 10. The CDR3 runs to 15 residues. CDR1 MNHEY and CDR2 SVGAGI come from the germline V gene. The CDR3 DNA is TGTGCCAGTACCTGGGACAGAAGTTTGAACACTGAAGCTTTCTTT. This codes for CASTWDRSLNTEAFF.

This clone occurred once. This chain connects TRBV4-2 to TRBJ1-2, with D tentatively TRBD1 (5 bases). This CDR3 has 17 residues. Trimming took 0 bases from V and 0 from J, leaving 14 bases between them. The germline gives CDR1 LGHNA, CDR2 YNFKEQ. DNA of the CDR3: TGTGCCAGCAGCCAAGATCCTTGGGGGAAGACTAACTATGGCTACACCTTC. This gives the protein CASSQDPWGKTNYGYTF.

This clone has more than one count but fewer than ten. The rearrangement links TRBV6-1 to TRBJ1-2; D not certain. Trimming removed 11 bases from V and 0 bases from J, with 16 bases in between. The germline V gene encodes CDR1 MNHNS and CDR2 SASEGT. The CDR3 is 14 residues long. CDR3 amino acids: CAGRQALANYGYTF. CDR3 nucleotide sequence: TGTGCCGGGCGGCAGGCCCTTGCTAACTATGGCTACACCTTC.

The CDR3 nucleotides read TGTGCCAGCAGTTATTCTAGAATTGGAACCCCCTATGGCTACACCTTC. It translates to CASSYSRIGTPYGYTF. V usage is TRBV6-9 and J usage is TRBJ1-2; D gene ambiguous. Germline assignment: CDR1 MNHGY and CDR2 SVAAGI. The CDR3 is 16 amino acids. V lost 0 bases and J 4 bases, leaving 15 bases between the germline ends.